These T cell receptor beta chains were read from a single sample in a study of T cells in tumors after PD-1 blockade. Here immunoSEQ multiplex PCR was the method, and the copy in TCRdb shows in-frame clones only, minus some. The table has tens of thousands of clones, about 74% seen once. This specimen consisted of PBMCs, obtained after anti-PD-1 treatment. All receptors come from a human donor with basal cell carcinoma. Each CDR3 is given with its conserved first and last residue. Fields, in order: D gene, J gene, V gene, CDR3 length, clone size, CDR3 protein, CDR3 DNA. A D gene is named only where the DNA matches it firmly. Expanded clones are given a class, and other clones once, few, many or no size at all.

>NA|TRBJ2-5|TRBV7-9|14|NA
CASSLSGAGETQYF
TGTGCCAGCAGCTTATCCGGGGCGGGCGAGACCCAGTACTTC
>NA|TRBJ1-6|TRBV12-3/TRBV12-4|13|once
CASSLEVGSPLHF
TGTGCCAGCAGTTTAGAGGTGGGTTCACCCCTCCACTTT
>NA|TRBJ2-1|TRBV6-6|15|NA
CASSPSGTGFNEQFF
TGTGCCAGCAGCCCATCCGGGACTGGTTTCAATGAGCAGTTCTTC
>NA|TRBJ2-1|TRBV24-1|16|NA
CATSESKLDGDNEQFF
TGTGCCACCAGTGAGAGTAAGTTGGACGGTGACAATGAGCAGTTCTTC
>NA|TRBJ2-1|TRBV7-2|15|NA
CASSFGGHSYNEQFF
TGTGCCAGCAGTTTTGGTGGCCACTCCTACAATGAGCAGTTCTTC
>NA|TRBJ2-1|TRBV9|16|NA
CASSMGGSGPYNEQFF
TGTGCCAGCAGCATGGGGGGTTCCGGGCCTTACAATGAGCAGTTCTTC
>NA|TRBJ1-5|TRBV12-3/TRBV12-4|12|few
CASADNYQPQHF
TGTGCCAGCGCGGACAATTATCAGCCCCAGCATTTT
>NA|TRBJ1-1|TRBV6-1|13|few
CASSDGGSTEAFF
TGTGCCAGCAGTGATGGGGGCAGCACTGAAGCTTTCTTT
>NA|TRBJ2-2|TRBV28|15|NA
CASRPAHTNTGELFF
TGTGCCAGCAGACCCGCCCACACGAACACCGGGGAGCTGTTTTTT
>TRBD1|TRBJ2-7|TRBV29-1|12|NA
CSVRQGGYEQYF
TGCAGCGTTAGACAGGGGGGATACGAGCAGTACTTC
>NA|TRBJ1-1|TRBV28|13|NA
CASSTQQGGEAFF
TGTGCCAGCAGTACACAACAGGGAGGGGAAGCTTTCTTT
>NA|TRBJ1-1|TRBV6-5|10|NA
CASRVSGAFF
TGTGCCAGCAGGGTCTCAGGGGCTTTCTTT
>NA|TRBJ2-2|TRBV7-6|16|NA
CASSSGAHLDTGELFF
TGTGCCAGCTCATCCGGGGCCCACCTGGACACCGGGGAGCTGTTTTTT
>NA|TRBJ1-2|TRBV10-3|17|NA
CAISDVHLLTENYGYTF
TGTGCCATCAGTGATGTTCATTTGTTGACAGAAAACTATGGCTACACCTTC
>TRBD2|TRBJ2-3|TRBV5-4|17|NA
CASSLEAGRGGADTQYF
TGTGCCAGCAGCTTGGAGGCGGGGCGGGGGGGCGCAGATACGCAGTATTTT
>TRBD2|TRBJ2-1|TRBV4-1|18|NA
CASSQDSGRGRPENEQFF
TGCGCCAGCAGCCAAGATTCGGGGCGGGGGAGACCCGAAAATGAGCAGTTCTTC
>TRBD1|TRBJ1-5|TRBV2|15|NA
CASRSTGGINQPQHF
TGTGCCAGCAGATCCACAGGGGGGATCAATCAGCCCCAGCATTTT
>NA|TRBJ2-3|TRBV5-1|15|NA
CASGATGRSPDTQYF
TGCGCCAGCGGCGCGACAGGGAGGTCCCCAGATACGCAGTATTTT
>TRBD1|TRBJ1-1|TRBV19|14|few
CASSVTGSSTEAFF
TGTGCCAGTAGTGTGACAGGGTCGAGCACTGAAGCTTTCTTT
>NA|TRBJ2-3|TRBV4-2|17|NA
CASSQDGNSETTDTQYF
TGTGCCAGCAGCCAAGACGGCAACTCGGAAACCACAGATACGCAGTATTTT
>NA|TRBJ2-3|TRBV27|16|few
CASSLRGTTSTDTQYF
TGTGCCAGCAGTTTAAGGGGGACTACTAGCACAGATACGCAGTATTTT
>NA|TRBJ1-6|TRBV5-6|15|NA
CASSPPRAGNSPLHF
TGTGCCAGCAGCCCGCCCCGGGCGGGCAATTCACCCCTCCACTTT
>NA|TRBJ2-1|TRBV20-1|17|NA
CSASDGLSNRLESEQFF
TGCAGTGCTAGTGATGGATTATCTAATAGGTTGGAAAGTGAGCAGTTCTTC
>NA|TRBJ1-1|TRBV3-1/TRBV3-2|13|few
CASSQGVNTEAFF
TGTGCCAGCAGCCAAGGGGTGAACACTGAAGCTTTCTTT
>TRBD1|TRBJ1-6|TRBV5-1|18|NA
CASTLGGTGISYNSPLHF
TGCGCCAGCACCCTTGGAGGGACAGGGATCTCCTATAATTCACCCCTCCACTTT
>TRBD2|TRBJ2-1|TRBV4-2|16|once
CASSQETSGTHNEQFF
TGTGCCAGCAGCCAAGAGACTAGCGGGACGCACAATGAGCAGTTCTTC
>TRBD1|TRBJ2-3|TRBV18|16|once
CASSPGWTGQTDTQYF
TGTGCCAGCTCACCAGGGTGGACAGGGCAAACAGATACGCAGTATTTT
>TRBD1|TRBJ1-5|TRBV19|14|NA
CASSQTGGVQPQHF
TGTGCCAGTAGTCAGACAGGGGGCGTCCAGCCCCAGCATTTT
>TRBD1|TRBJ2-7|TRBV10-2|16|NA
CASSDLARGSSYEQYF
TGCGCCAGCAGTGATTTAGCCAGGGGGAGCTCCTACGAGCAGTACTTC
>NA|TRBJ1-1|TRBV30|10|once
CAWSYTEAFF
TGTGCCTGGAGTTACACTGAAGCTTTCTTT
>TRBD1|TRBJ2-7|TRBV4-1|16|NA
CASSQDRGQGVDEQYF
TGCGCCAGCAGCCAAGATCGGGGACAGGGCGTCGACGAGCAGTACTTC
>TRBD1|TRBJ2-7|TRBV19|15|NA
CASSIGQGPHYEQYF
TGTGCCAGTAGTATTGGACAGGGGCCACACTACGAGCAGTACTTC
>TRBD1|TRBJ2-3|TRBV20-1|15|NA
CSASAGQGNADTQYF
TGCAGTGCTAGTGCCGGACAGGGGAACGCAGATACGCAGTATTTT
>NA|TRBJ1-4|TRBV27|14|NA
CASSFYERGEKLFF
TGTGCCAGCAGTTTCTACGAAAGAGGGGAAAAACTGTTTTTT
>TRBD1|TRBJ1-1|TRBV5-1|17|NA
CASSFGDRQGWNTEAFF
TGCGCCAGCAGCTTTGGGGACCGACAGGGATGGAACACTGAAGCTTTCTTT
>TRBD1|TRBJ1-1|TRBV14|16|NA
CASSQAGTGENTEAFF
TGTGCCAGCAGCCAGGCCGGGACAGGGGAGAACACTGAAGCTTTCTTT
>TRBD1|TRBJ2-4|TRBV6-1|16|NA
CASSDPGGLAKNIQYF
TGTGCCAGCAGTGATCCAGGGGGCTTAGCCAAAAACATTCAGTACTTC
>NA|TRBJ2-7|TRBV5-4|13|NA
CASSLGQSYEQYF
TGTGCCAGCAGCTTGGGACAGTCCTACGAGCAGTACTTC
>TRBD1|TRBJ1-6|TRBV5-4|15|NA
CASSQPGGAGSPLHF
TGTGCCAGCAGCCAGCCAGGGGGCGCGGGTTCACCCCTCCACTTT
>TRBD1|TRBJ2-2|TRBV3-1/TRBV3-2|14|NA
CASRPGQAAGELFF
TGTGCCAGCAGACCCGGACAGGCAGCCGGGGAGCTGTTTTTT
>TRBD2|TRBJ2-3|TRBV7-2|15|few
CASSPEAREGDTQYF
TGTGCCAGCAGCCCCGAGGCCAGGGAGGGAGATACGCAGTATTTT
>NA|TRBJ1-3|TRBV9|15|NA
CASSAPIGSRNTIYF
TGTGCCAGCAGCGCCCCCATAGGGTCGCGAAACACCATATATTTT
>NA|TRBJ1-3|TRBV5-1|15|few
CASSSNPSSGNTIYF
TGCGCCAGCAGCTCGAACCCAAGCTCTGGAAACACCATATATTTT
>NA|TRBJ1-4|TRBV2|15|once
CASRVDKGIREKLFF
TGTGCCAGCAGAGTGGACAAGGGGATTCGTGAAAAACTGTTTTTT
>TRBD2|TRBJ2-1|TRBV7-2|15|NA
CASSSGLAGVNEQFF
TGTGCCAGCAGCTCGGGACTAGCGGGGGTTAATGAGCAGTTCTTC
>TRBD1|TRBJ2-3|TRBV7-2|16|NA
CASSARDRGSTDTQYF
TGTGCCAGCAGCGCCCGGGACAGGGGGAGCACAGATACGCAGTATTTT
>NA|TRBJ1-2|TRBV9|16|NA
CASSVDASGEIYGYTF
TGTGCCAGCAGCGTAGATGCGTCAGGGGAGATCTATGGCTACACCTTC
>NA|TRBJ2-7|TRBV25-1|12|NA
CASSVQLYEQYF
TGTGCCAGCAGTGTTCAGCTATACGAGCAGTACTTC
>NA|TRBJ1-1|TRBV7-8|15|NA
CASSLRGTRNTEAFF
TGTGCCAGCAGCTTAAGAGGCACCAGGAACACTGAAGCTTTCTTT
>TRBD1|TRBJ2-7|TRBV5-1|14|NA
CASSFSQGDYEQYF
TGCGCCAGCAGCTTTTCCCAGGGGGACTACGAGCAGTACTTC
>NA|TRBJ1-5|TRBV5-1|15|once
CASSPSDGSNQPQHF
TGCGCCAGCAGCCCCTCGGACGGAAGCAATCAGCCCCAGCATTTT
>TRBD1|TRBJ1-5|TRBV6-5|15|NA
CASRPRGTGEQPQHF
TGTGCCAGCAGACCCCGGGGGACAGGGGAACAGCCCCAGCATTTT
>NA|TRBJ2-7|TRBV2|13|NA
CASHPPGSGEQYF
TGTGCCAGCCACCCCCCGGGGAGCGGCGAGCAGTACTTC